This T cell receptor (beta chain) is drawn from a study of CD8+ T cells in alopecia areata. Findings of the study overall: Mice showed TCR sharing more clearly than patients did, possibly owing to HLA. On tofacitinib, scalp clonality and expanded CD8+ clones among top 100 fell significantly.

Sample treatment: oral pan-JAK inhibitor, 5-10 mg twice daily. Patients with alopecia areata provided lesional scalp punch biopsies as well as peripheral blood. Details on this clone: Its antigen is not identified.

Extracted RNA was reverse transcribed, and the resulting cDNA served as sequencing template. Assay: immunoSEQ multiplex PCR; the TCRdb copy retains only in-frame clones and omits some. The sample lists about 290,000 clones, roughly 60% occurring once. The specimen comprised CD4+ T cells sorted from blood, sampled at week 24, from a patient treated with tofacitinib. The sequence derives from a human donor with alopecia areata.

The chain's CDR3 is CASSSSGRDGDEQFF. The CDR3 bases are TGCGCCAGCAGCTCGTCGGGCAGGGATGGCGATGAGCAGTTCTTC. The V and J genes are TRBV5-1 and TRBJ2-1, with D perhaps TRBD1 (5 bases). CDR3 length equals 15 residues. CDR1 SGHRS and CDR2 YFSETQ come from the germline V gene. The germline V and J ends were trimmed by 3 bases and 8 bases, with 18 bases remaining between them.